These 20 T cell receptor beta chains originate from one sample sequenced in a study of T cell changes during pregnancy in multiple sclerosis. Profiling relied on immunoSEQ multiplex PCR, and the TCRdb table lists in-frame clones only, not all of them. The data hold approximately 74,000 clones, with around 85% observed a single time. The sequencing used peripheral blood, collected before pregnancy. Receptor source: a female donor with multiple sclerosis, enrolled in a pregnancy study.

The CDR3 sequence: CASSPTFQETQYF. The DNA of the CDR3 is TGTGCCAGCAGCCCTACTTTCCAAGAGACCCAGTACTTC. The V gene is TRBV7-2, the J gene TRBJ2-5; no definite D call. The V and J ends lost 5 bases and 1 base respectively, with 8 bases between them. Germline CDR1 SGHTA, CDR2 FQGNSA. The CDR3 contains 13 residues.

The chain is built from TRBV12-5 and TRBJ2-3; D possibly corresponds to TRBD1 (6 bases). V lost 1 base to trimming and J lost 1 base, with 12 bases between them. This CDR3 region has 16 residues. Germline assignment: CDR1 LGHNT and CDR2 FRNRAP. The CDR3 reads CASGLGRDTRTDTQYF. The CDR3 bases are TGTGCTAGTGGTTTGGGCCGGGACACCCGCACAGATACGCAGTATTTT.

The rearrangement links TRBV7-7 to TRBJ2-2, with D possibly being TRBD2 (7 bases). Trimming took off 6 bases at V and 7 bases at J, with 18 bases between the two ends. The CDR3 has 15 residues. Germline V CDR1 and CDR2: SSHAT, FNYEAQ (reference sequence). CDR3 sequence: CASRRGGMEGGELFF. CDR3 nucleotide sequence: TGTGCCAGCAGGAGGGGGGGTATGGAAGGCGGGGAGCTGTTTTTT.

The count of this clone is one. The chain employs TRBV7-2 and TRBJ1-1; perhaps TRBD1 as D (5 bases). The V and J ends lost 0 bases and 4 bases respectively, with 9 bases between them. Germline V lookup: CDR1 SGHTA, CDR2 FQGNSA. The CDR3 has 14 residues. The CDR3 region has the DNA TGTGCCAGCAGCTTAGCAGGGGAAGGCACTGAAGCTTTCTTT. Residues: CASSLAGEGTEAFF.

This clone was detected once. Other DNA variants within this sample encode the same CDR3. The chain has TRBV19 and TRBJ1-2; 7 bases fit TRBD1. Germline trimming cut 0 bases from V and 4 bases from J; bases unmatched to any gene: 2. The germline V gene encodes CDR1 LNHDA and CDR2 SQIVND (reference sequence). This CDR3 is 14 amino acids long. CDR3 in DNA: TGTGCCAGTAGTATAGATGGGACAGCCTATGGCTACACCTTC. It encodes CASSIDGTAYGYTF.

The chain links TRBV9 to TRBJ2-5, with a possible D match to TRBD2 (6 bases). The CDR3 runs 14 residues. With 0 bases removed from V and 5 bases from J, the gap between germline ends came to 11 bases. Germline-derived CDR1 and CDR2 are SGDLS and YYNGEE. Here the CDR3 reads CASSVAEGRETQYF. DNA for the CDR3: TGTGCCAGCAGCGTAGCGGAGGGGAGGGAGACCCAGTACTTC.

CDR3 in DNA: TGTGCCAGCGCCGGGACAGGGTTGAACACTGAAGCTTTCTTT. It encodes CASAGTGLNTEAFF. The chain uses TRBV2 and TRBJ1-1; 9 bases are a match to TRBD1. Trimming removed 8 bases from V and 0 bases from J; junction bases left unmatched: 4. Germline V gives CDR1 SNHLY, CDR2 FYNNEI. CDR3 length equals 14 residues.

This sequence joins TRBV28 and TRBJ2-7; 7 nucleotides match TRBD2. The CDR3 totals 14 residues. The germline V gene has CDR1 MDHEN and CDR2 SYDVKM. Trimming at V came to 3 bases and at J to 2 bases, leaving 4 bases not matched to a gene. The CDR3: CASSFRGRAYEQYF. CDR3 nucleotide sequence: TGTGCCAGCAGTTTTCGGGGGAGGGCCTACGAGCAGTACTTC.

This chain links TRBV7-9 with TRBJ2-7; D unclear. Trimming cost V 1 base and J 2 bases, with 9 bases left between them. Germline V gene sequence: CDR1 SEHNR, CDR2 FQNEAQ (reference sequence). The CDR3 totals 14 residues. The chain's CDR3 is CASSLVSQAYEQYF. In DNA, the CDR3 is TGTGCCAGCAGCTTAGTTTCCCAGGCCTACGAGCAGTACTTC.

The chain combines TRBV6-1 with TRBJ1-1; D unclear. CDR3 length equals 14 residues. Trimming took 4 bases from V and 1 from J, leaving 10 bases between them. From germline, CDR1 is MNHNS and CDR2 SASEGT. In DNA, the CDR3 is TGTGCCAGCAGTGCTGGGTGGAGGAACACTGAAGCTTTCTTT. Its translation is CASSAGWRNTEAFF.

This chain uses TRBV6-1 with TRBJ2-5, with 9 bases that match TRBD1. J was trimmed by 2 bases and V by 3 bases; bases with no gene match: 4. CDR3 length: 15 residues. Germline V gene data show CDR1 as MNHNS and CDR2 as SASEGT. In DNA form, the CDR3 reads TGTGCCAGCAGTGAGGGACAGGGTGTACAAGAGACCCAGTACTTC. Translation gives CASSEGQGVQETQYF.

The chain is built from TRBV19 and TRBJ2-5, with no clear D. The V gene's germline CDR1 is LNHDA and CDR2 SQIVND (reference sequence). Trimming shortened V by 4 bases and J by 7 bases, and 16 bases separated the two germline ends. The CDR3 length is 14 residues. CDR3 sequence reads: CASSKTQVSGTQYF. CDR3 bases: TGTGCCAGTAGTAAAACTCAGGTGTCTGGGACCCAGTACTTC. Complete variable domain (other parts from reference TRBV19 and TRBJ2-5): DGGITQSPKYLFRKEGQNVTLSCEQNLNHDAMYWYRQDPGQGLRLIYYSQIVNDFQKGDIAEGYSVSREKKESFPLTVTSAQKNPTAFYLCASSKTQVSGTQYFGPGTRLLVL.

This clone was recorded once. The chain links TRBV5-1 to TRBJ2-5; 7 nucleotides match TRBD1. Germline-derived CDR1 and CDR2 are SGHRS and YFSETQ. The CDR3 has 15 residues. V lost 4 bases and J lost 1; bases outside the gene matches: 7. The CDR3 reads CASSPQGLVQETQYF. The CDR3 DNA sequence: TGCGCCAGCAGCCCACAGGGGTTGGTCCAAGAGACCCAGTACTTC.

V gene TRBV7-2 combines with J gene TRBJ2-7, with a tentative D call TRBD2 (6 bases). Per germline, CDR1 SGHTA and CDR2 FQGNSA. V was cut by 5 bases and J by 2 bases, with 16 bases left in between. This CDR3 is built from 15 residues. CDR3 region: CASSVSWTMTYEQYF. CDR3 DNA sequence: TGTGCCAGCAGCGTTAGCTGGACTATGACCTACGAGCAGTACTTC.

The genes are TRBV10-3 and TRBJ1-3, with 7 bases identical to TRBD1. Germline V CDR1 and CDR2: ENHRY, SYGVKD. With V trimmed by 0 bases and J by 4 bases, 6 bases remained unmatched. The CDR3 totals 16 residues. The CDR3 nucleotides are TGTGCCATCAGTGAGTCAACAGGGGCGGAGGGAAACACCATATATTTT. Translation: CAISESTGAEGNTIYF.

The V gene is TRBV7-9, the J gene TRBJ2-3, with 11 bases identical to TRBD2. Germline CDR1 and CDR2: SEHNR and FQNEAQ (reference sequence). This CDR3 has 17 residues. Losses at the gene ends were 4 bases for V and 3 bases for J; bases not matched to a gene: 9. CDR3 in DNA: TGTGCCAGCAGCTCCCAAATAGCGGGAGGGCATACAGATACGCAGTATTTT. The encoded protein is CASSSQIAGGHTDTQYF.

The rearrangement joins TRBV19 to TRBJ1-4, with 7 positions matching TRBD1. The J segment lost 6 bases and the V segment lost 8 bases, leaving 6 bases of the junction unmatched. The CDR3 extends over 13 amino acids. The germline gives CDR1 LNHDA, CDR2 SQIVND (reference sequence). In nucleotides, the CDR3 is TGTGCCAGTCGCGTGACAGGGTATGAAAAACTGTTTTTT. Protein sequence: CASRVTGYEKLFF.

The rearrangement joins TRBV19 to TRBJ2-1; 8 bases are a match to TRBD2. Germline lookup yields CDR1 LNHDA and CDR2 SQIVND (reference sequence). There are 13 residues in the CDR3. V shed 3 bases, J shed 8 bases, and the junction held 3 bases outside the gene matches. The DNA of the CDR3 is TGTGCCAGTAGTATTGGACTAGCATATGAGCAGTTCTTC. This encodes CASSIGLAYEQFF.

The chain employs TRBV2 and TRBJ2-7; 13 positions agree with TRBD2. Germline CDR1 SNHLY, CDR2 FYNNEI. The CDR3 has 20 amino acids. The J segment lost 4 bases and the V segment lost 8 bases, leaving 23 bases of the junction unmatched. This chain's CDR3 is CASFMEWRDALAGGRYEQYF. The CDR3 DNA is TGTGCCAGCTTCATGGAATGGAGGGATGCACTAGCGGGGGGGCGGTACGAGCAGTACTTC.

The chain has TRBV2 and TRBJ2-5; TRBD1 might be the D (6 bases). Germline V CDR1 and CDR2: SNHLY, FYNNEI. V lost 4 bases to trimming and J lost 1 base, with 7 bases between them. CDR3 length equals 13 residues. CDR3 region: CASSVQGQETQYF. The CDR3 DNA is TGTGCCAGCAGTGTACAGGGCCAAGAGACCCAGTACTTC.